This TCR beta chain was documented in a study of blood T cell repertoires in COVID-19. The overall study: The United States, Italy and Spain supplied acute and convalescent COVID-19 samples.

Data came from immunoSEQ multiplex PCR; TCRdb stores just in-frame clones and leaves some out. The sample consists of approximately 200,000 clones, about 81% of them appearing once. Seattle patients were enrolled during active infection and followed longitudinally. The sample taken for sequencing was peripheral blood. The TCR originated in a woman of 80 years or more with COVID-19, enrolled during active disease.

CDR3 in amino acids: CATSRRPTSGDYNEQFF. The CDR3 DNA reads as TGTGCCACCAGCAGACGCCCGACTAGCGGGGACTACAATGAGCAGTTCTTC. The chain has TRBV15 and TRBJ2-1, with 11 bases matching TRBD2. J was trimmed by 3 bases and V by 2 bases; bases with no gene match: 6. The CDR3 has 17 residues. Germline V gene data show CDR1 as LNHNV and CDR2 as YYDKDF (reference sequence).